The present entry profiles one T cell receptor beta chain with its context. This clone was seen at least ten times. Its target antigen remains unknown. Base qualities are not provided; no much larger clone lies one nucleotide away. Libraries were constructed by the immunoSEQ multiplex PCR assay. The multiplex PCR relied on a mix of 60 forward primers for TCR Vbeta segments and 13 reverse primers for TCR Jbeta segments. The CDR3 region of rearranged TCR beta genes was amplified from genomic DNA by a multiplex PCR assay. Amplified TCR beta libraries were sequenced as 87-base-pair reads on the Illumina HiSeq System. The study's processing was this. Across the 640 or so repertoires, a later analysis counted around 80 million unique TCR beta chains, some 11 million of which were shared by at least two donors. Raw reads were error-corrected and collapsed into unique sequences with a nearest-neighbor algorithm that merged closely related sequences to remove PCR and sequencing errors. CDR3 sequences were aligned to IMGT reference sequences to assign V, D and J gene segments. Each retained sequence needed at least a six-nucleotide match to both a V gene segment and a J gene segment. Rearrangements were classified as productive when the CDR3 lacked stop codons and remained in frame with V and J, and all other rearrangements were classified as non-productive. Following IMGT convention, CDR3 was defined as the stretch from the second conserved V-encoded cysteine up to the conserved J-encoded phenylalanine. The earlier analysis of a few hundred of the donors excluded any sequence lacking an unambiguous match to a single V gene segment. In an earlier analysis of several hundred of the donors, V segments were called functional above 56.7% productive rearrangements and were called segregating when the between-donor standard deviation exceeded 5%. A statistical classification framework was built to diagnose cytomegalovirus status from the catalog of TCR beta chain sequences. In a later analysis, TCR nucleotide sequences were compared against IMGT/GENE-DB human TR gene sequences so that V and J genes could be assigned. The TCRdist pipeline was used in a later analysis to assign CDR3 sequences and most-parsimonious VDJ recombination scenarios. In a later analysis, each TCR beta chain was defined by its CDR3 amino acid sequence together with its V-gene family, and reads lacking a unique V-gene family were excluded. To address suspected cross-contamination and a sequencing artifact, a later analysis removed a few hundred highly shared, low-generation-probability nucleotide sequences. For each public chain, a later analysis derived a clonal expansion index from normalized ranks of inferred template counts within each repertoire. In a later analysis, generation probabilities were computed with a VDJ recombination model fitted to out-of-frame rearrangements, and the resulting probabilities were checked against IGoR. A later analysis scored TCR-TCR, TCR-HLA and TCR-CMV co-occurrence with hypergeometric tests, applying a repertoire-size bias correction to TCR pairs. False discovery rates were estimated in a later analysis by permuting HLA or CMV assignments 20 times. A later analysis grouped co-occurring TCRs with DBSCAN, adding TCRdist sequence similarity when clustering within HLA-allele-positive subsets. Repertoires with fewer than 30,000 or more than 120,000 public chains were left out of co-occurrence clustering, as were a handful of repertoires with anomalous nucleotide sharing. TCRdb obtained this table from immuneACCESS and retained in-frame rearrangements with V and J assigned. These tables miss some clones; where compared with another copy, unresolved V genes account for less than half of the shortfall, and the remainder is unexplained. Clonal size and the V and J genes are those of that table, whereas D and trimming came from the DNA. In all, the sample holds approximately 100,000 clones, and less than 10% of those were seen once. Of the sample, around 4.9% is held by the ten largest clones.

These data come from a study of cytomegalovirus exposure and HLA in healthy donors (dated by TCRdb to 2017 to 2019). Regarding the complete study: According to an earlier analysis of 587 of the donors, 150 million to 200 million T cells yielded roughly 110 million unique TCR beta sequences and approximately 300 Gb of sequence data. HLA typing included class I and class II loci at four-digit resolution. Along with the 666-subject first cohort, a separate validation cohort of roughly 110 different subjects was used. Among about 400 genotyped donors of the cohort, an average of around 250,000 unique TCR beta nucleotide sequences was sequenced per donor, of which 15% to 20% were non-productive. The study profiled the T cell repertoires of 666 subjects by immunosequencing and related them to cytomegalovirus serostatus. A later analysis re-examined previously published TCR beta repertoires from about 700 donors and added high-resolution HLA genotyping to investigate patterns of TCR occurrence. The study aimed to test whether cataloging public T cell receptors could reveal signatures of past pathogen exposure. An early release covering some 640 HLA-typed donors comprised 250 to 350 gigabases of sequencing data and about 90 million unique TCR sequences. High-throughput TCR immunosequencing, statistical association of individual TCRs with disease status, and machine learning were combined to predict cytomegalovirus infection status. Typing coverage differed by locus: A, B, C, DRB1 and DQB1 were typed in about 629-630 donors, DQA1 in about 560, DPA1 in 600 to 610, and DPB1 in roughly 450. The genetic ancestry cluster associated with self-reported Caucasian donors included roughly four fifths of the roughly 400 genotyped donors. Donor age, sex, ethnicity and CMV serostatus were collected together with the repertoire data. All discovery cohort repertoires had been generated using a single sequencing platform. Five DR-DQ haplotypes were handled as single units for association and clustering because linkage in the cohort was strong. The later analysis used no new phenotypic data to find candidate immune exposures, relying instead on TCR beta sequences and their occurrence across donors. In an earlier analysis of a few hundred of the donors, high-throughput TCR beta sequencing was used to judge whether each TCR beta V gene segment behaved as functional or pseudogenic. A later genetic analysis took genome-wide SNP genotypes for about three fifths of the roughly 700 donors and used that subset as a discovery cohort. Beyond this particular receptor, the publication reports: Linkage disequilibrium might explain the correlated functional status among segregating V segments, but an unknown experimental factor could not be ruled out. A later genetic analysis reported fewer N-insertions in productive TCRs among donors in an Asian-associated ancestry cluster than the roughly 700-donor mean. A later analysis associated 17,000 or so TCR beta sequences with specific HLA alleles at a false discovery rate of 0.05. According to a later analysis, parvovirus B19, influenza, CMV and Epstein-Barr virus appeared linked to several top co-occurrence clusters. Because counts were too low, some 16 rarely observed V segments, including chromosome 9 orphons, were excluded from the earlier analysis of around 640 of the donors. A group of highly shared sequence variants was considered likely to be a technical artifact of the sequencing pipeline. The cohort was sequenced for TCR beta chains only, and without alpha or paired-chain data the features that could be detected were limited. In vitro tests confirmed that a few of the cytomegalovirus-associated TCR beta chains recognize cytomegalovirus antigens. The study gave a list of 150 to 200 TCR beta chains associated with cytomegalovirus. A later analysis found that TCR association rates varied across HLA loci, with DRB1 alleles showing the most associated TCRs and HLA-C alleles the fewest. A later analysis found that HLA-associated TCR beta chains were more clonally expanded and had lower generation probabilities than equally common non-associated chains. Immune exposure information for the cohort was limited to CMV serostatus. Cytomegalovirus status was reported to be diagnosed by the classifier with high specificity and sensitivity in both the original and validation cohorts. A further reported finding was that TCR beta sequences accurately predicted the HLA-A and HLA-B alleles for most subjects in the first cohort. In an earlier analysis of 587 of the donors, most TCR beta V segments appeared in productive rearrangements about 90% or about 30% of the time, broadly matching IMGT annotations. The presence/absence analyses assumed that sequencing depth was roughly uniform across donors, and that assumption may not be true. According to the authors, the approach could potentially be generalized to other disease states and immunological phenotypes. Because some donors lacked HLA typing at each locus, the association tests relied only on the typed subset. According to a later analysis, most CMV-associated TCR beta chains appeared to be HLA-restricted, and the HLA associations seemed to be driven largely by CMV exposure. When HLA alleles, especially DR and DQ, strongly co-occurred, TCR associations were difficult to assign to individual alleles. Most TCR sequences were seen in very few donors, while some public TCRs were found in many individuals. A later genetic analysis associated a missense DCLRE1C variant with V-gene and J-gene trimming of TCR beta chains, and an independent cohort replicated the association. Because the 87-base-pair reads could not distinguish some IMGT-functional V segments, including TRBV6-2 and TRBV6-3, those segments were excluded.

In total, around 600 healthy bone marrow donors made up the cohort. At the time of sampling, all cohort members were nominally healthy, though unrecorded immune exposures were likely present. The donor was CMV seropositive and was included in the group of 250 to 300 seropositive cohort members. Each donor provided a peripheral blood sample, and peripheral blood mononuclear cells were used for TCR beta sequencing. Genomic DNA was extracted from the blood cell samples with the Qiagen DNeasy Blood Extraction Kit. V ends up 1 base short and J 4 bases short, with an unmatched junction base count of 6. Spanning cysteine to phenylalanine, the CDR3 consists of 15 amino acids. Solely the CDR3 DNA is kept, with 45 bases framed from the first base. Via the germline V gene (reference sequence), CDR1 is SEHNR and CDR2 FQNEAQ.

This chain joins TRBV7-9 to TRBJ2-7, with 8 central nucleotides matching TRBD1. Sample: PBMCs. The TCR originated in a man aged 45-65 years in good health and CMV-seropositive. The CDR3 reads CASSLGSQGGYEQYF. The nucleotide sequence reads TGTGCCAGCAGCTTAGGTTCACAGGGGGGATACGAGCAGTACTTC.